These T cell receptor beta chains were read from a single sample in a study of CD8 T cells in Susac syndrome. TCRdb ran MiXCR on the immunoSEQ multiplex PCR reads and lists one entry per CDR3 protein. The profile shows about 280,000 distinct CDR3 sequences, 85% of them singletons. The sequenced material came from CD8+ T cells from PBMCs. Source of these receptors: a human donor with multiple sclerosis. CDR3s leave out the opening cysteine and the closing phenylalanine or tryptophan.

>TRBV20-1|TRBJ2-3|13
SARDSLTSTDTQY
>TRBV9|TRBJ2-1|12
ASSSSSGTGEQF
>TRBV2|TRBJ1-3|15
ASSSRDTNVAENTIY
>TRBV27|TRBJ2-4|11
ASSLGRRDIQY
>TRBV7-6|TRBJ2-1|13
ASSSIAVPNNEQF
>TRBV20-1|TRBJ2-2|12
SASRRDRGGELF
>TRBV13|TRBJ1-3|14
ASSLVAGASGNTIY
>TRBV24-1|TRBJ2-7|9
ATSEGYEQY
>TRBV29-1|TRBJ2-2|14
SALGDSFGSTGELF
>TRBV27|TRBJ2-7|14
ASSYSTGLLSYEQY
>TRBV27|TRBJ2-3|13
ASSLYLASTDTQY
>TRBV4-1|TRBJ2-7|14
ASSQVPGQGAYEQY
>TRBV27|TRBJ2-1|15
ASSLSTGTGAYNEQF
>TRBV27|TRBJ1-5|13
ASSPGLRFDQPQH
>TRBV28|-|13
ASSILADDTDTQH
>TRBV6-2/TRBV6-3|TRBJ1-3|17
ASRYRIRDSNTGGNTIY
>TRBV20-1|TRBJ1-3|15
SAREWRQGHPGNTIY
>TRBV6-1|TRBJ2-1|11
ASSESLGNEQF
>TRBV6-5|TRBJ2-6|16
ASSYAGLAGGGANVLT
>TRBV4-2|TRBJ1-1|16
ASSQDPRTEIMNTEAF
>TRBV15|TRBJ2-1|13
ATSNVEGIPNEQF
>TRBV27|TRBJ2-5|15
ATSSGGQGQIRVAQY
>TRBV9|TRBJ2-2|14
ASSVLVADHTGELF
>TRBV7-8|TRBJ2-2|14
ASSLRTGGNTGELF
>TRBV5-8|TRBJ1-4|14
ASSFSGVSLNEKLF
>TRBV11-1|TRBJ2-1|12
ASSWEGSYNEQF
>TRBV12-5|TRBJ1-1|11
ASVDRWGTEAF
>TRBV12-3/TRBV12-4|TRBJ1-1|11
ASSPGLTVEAF
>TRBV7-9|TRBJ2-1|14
ASRVGVRDRHNEQF
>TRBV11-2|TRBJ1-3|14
ASSFGHLSSGNTIY
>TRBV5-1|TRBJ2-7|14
ASSLLPGTSRREQY
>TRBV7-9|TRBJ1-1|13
ASSSRSTLNTEAF
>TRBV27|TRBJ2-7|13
ASSFRGQESYEQY
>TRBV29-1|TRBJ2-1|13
SVVIAGEEGNEQF
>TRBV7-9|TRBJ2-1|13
ASSLALAGLDEQF
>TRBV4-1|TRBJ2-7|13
ASSRIAGSTYEQY
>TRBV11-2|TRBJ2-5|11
ASSLRVVETQY
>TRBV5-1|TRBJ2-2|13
ASSPSFDRAGELF
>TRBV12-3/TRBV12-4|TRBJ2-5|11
ASSYRDGETQY
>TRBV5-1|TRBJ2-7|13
ASSYGTDLRYEQY
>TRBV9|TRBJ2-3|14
ASSPGGAGGTDTQY
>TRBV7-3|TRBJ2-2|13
ASSLTAGLTGELF
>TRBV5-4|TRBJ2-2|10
ASSLEGVELF
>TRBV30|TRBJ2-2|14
AWSQGLGPYTGELF
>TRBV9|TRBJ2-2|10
ASEGMVGELF
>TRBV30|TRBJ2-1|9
AWSTILAQF
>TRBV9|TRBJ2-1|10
ASSVAGREQF
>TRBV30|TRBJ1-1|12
AWMWTGGRTEAF
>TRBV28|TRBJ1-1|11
ASTPTVNTEAF
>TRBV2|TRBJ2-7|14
ASIPRGGDRPYEQY
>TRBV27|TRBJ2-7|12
ASSFFGGVYEQY
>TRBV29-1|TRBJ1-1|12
SVDEGRGRTEAF
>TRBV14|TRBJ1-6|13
ASSQTNGGGSPLH
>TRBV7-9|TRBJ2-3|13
ASSLVGTGTDTQY
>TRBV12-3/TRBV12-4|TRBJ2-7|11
ASSLTKPYEQY
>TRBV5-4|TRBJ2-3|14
ASSPRRGRGTDTQY
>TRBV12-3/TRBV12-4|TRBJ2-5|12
ASRLRDGTGTQY
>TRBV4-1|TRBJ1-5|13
ASRVTLRSHQPQH
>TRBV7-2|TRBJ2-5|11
ASSLGLTETQY
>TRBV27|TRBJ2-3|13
ASSFLTSGRDTQY